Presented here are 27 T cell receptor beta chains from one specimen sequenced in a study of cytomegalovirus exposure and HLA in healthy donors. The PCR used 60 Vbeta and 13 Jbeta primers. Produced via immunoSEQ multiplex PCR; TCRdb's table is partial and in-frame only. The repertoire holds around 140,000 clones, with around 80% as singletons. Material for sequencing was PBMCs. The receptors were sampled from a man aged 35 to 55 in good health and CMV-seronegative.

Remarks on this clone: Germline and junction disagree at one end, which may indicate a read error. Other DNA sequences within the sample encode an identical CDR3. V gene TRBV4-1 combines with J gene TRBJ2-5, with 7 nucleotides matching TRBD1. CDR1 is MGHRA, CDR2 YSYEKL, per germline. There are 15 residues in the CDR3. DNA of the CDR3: TGCGCCAGCAGCCAGGAAGACAGGGACCAGGAGACCCAGTACTTC. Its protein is CASSQEDRDQETQYF.

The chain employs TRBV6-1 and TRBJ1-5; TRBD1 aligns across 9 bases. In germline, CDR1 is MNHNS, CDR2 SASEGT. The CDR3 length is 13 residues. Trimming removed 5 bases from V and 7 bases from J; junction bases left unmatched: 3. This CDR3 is CASSRDRAQPQHF. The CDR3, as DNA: TGTGCCAGCAGTCGGGACAGGGCCCAGCCCCAGCATTTT.

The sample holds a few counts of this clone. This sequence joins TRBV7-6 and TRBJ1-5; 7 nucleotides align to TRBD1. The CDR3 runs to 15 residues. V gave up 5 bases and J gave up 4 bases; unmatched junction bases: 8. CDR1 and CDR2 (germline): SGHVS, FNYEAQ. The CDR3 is CASSPGQLSNQPQHF. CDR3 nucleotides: TGTGCCAGCAGCCCGGGACAGCTTTCTAATCAGCCCCAGCATTTT.

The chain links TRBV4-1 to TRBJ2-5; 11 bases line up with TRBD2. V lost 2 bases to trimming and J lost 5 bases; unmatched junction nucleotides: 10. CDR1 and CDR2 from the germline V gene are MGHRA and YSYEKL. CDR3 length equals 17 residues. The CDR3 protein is CASSQRTSGSRGETQYF. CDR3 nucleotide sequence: TGCGCCAGCAGCCAAAGGACTAGCGGGTCTCGAGGGGAGACCCAGTACTTC.

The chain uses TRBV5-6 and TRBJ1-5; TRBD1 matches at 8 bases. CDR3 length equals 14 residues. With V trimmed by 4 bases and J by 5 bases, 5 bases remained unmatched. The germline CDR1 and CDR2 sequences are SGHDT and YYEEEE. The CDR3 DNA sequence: TGTGCCAGCAGCCGTCCGGGACAGGATCAGCCCCAGCATTTT. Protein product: CASSRPGQDQPQHF.

CDR3 sequence (DNA): TGTGCCAGCTGGAGGTATAACACTGAAGCTTTCTTT. Its protein product is CASWRYNTEAFF. The chain couples TRBV6-5 to TRBJ1-1; D remains ambiguous. Germline values: CDR1 MNHEY, CDR2 SVGAGI. CDR3 size: 12 residues. Trimming cost V 8 bases and J 2 bases, with 9 bases left between them.

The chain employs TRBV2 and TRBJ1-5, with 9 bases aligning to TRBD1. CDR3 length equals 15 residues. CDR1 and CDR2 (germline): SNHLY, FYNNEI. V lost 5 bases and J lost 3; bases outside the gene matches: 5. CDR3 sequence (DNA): TGTGCCAGCAGTCGGGACAGGGAGGTCAATCAGCCCCAGCATTTT. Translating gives CASSRDREVNQPQHF.

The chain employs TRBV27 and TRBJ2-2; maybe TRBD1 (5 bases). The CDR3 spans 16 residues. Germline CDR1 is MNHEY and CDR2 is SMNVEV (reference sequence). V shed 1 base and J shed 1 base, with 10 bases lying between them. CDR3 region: CASSLYLTGNTGELFF. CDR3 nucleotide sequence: TGTGCCAGCAGTTTATACCTAACAGGGAACACCGGGGAGCTGTTTTTT.

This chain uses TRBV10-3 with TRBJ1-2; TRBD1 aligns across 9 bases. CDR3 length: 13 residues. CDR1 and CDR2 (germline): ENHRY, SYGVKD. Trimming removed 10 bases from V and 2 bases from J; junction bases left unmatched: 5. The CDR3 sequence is CATGTGLNYGYTF. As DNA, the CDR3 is TGTGCCACCGGGACAGGGCTCAACTATGGCTACACCTTC.

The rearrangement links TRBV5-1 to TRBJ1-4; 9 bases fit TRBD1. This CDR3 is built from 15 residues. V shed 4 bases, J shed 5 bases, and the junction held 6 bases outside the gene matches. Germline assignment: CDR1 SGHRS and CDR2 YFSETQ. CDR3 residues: CASSRDRARNEKLFF. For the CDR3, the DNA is TGCGCCAGCAGCCGGGACAGGGCACGGAATGAAAAACTGTTTTTT.

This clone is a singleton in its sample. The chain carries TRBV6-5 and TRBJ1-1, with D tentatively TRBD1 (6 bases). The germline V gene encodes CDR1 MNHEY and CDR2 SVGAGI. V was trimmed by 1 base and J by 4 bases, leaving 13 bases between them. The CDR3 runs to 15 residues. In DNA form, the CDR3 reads TGTGCCAGCAGTTACTTGGCCAGGGGACCCACTGAAGCTTTCTTT. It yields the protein CASSYLARGPTEAFF.

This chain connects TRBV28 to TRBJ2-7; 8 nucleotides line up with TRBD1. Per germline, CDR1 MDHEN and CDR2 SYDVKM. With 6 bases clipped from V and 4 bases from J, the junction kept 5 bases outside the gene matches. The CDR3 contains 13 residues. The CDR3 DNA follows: TGTGCCAGCAGACTGACAGGGGTATACGAGCAGTACTTC. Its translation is CASRLTGVYEQYF.

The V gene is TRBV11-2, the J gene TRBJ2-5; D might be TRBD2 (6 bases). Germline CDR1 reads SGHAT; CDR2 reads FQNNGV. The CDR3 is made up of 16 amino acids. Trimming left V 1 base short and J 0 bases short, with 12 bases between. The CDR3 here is CASSLGAGPYQETQYF. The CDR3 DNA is TGTGCCAGCAGCTTAGGGGCGGGACCGTACCAAGAGACCCAGTACTTC.

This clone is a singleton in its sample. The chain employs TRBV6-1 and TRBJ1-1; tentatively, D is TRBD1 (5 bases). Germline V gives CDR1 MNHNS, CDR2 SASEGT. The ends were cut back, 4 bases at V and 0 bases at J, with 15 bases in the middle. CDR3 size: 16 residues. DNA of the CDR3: TGTGCCAGCAGTGTTGCGGGGGAGGGGCTGAACACTGAAGCTTTCTTT. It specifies CASSVAGEGLNTEAFF.

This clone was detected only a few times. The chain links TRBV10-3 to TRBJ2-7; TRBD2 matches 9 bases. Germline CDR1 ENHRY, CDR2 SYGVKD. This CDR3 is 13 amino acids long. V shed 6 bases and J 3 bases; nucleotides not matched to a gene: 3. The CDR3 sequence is CAISRGGVYEQYF. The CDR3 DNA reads TGTGCCATCAGCCGCGGGGGGGTCTACGAGCAGTACTTC.

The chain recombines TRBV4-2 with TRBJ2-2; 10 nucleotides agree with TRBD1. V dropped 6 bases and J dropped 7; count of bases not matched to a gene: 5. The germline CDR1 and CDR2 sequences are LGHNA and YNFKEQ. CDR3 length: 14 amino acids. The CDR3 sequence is CASRDRGVGGELFF. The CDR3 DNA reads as TGTGCCAGCAGGGACAGGGGGGTGGGCGGGGAGCTGTTTTTT.

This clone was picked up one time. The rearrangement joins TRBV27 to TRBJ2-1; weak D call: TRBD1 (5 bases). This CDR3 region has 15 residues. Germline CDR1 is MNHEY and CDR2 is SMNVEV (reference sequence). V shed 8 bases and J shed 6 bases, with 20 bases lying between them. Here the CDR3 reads CASLPDSSSLNEQFF. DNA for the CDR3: TGTGCCAGCCTTCCTGACAGCTCATCCCTCAATGAGCAGTTCTTC.

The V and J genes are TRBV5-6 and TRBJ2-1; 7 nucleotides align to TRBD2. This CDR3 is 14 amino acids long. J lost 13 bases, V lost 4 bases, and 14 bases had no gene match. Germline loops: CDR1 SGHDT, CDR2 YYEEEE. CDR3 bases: TGTGCCAGCAGCCCCTATCTGGGACTAATGGCTCAGTTCTTC. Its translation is CASSPYLGLMAQFF.

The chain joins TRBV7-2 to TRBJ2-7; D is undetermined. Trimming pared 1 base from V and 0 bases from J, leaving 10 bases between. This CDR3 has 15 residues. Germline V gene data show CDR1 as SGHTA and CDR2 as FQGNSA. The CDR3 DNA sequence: TGTGCCAGCAGCTTAGGGGCCCCGAGCTCCTACGAGCAGTACTTC. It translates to CASSLGAPSSYEQYF.

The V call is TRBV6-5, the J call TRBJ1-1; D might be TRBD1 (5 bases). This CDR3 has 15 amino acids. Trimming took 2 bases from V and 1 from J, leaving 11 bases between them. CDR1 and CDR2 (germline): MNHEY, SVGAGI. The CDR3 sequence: CASSYRGGGNTEAFF. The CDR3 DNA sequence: TGTGCCAGCAGTTACCGCGGCGGGGGGAACACTGAAGCTTTCTTT.

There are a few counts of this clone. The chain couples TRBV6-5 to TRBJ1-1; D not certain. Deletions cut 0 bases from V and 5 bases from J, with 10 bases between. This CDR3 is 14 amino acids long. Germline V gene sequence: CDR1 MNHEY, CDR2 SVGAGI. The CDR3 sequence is CASSYSGGGTEAFF. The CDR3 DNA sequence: TGTGCCAGCAGTTACTCGGGCGGAGGGACTGAAGCTTTCTTT.

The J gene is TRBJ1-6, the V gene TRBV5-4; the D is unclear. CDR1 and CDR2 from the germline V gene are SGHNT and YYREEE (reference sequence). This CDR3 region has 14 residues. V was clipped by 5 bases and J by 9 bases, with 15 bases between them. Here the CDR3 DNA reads TGTGCCAGCAGGGGCGGAGGTATCGGTTCACCCCTCCACTTT. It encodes CASRGGGIGSPLHF.

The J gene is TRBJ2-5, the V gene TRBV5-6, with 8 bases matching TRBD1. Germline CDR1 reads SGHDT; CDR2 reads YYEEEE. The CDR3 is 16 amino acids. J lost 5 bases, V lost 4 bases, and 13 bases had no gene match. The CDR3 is CASSKTGAIPGETQYF. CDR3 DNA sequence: TGTGCCAGCAGCAAGACAGGGGCAATTCCTGGGGAGACCCAGTACTTC. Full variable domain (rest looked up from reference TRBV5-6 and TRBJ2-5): DAGVTQSPTHLIKTRGQQVTLRCSPKSGHDTVSWYQQALGQGPQFIFQYYEEEERQRGNFPDRFSGHQFPNYSSELNVNALLLGDSALYLCASSKTGAIPGETQYFGPGTRLLVL.

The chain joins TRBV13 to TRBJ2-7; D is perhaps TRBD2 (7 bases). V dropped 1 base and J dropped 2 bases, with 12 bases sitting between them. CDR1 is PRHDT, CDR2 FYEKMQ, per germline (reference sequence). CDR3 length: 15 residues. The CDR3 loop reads CASSLEGGGTYEQYF. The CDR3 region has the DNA TGTGCCAGCAGCTTAGAGGGGGGGGGTACCTACGAGCAGTACTTC.

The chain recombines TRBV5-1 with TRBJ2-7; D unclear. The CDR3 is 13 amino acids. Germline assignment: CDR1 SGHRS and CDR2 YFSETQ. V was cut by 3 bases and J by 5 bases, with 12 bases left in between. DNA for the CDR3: TGCGCCAGCAGCTCCGAAGCCCCCCACGAGCAGTACTTC. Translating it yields CASSSEAPHEQYF.

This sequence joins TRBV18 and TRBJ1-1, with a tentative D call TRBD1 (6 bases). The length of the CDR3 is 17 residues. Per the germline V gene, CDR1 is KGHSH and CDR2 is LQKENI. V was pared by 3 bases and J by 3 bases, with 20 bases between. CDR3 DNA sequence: TGTGCCAGCTCACCGTCGTTTTTAGGGAGGGGGGACACTGAAGCTTTCTTT. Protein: CASSPSFLGRGDTEAFF.

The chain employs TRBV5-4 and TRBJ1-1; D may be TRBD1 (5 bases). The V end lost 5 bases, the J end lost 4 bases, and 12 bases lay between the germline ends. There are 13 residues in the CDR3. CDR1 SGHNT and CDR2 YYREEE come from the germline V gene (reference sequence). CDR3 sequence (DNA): TGTGCCAGCAGGGTGACCGGGGGCACTGAAGCTTTCTTT. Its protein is CASRVTGGTEAFF.